The clone carrying this T cell receptor beta chain showed up many times. Its antigen is as yet unknown. Trimming stripped 1 base from V and 5 bases from J, with 15 bases between. The germline V gene has CDR1 SGHKS and CDR2 YYEKEE (reference sequence). The CDR3 contains 15 residues. The unsorted libraries were produced from 2 million PBMCs held at -80 C. In every sequencing run, more than 170 million TCR-beta sequences were generated from 15-18 subjects. MiXCR was run by TCRdb on the 5' RACE reads, yielding one entry per CDR3 protein. The sample includes roughly 80,000 distinct CDR3 sequences, about a sixth of them seen just once. The data were obtained in a study of neurological immune-mediated disorders. Notes on the study in general: Levels of TCR clonal expansion peaked in HTLV-1-associated myelopathy and reached their lowest in multiple sclerosis, under those of healthy controls. None of the CDR3 amino acid sequences of expanded clones were shared across subjects, and this suggested private repertoires in all groups.

The sequenced material came from PBMCs. The chain links TRBV5-5 to TRBJ1-1; D is unclear. The clonotype was recovered from a woman aged 40 to 50 in good health. The CDR3 region is CASSLFQVAGTEAFF. DNA of the CDR3: TGTGCCAGCAGCTTGTTTCAGGTGGCGGGAACTGAAGCTTTCTTT.